This is a list of T cell receptor beta chains from one sample in a study of T cells in Graves' hyperthyroidism and ophthalmopathy. TCRdb redid the calling of the multiplex PCR reads with MiXCR, one entry per CDR3 protein. The data contain 300,000 to 400,000 distinct CDR3 sequences, 21% of them singletons. Sequencing was carried out using blood. The receptors here all came from a woman in her forties or fifties with Graves' hyperthyroidism. CDR3s include the opening cysteine and the closing phenylalanine or tryptophan. A D gene is named only where the DNA matches it firmly.

V,D,J,CDR3
TRBV20-1,TRBD1,TRBJ2-7,CSARDSRTGPSYEQYF
TRBV28,TRBD2,TRBJ2-7,CASSWVGLAGGLSYEQYF
TRBV5-5,TRBD2,TRBJ2-7,CASSSGIFPYEQYF
TRBV28,TRBD1,TRBJ1-5,CASSLTGQGFGYLNQPQHF
TRBV7-2,-,TRBJ1-2,CASSSTLRGYTF
TRBV29-1,-,TRBJ2-5,CSVSRGLKRETQYF
TRBV20-1,TRBD2,TRBJ2-1,CSARDHAGVRNEQFF
TRBV20-1,TRBD1,TRBJ1-5,CSGGGTGDSQPQHF
TRBV12-3/TRBV12-4,TRBD2,TRBJ2-3,CASSFSAGVADTQYF
TRBV9,TRBD1,TRBJ2-1,CASSVAPPRTGGYNEQFF
TRBV6-1,-,TRBJ2-5,CASSEGGQGETQYF
TRBV2,TRBD1,TRBJ2-2,CASSRTGQMNTGELFF
TRBV3-1,-,TRBJ1-4,CASTPAGVGEKLFF
TRBV12-5,TRBD1,TRBJ1-5,CASSRGLGRNQPQHF
TRBV6-2/TRBV6-3,TRBD2,TRBJ2-5,CASRMQTGLAGPQYF
TRBV19,-,TRBJ1-5,CASRFDLASNQPQHF
TRBV27,TRBD1,TRBJ1-2,CASSLLGTGGADGYTF
TRBV6-1,-,TRBJ2-3,CASSEPKGNTDTQYF
TRBV6-2/TRBV6-3,-,TRBJ1-2,CASSAGFTYGYTF
TRBV28,-,TRBJ1-1,CASSLYHIENTEAFF
TRBV27,TRBD1,TRBJ2-7,CASSRTTGAYYEQYF
TRBV30,TRBD1,TRBJ1-5,CAWGTGENQPQHF
TRBV12-3/TRBV12-4,-,TRBJ2-1,CASTQRPGRYEQFF
TRBV15,TRBD1,TRBJ2-7,CATSRETGGSYEQYF
TRBV3-1,-,TRBJ2-3,CASSQGQSETDTQYF
TRBV5-1,-,TRBJ2-5,CASSLGAGPEETQYF
TRBV9,-,TRBJ2-7,CASSVGDGSYEQYF
TRBV7-9,TRBD1,TRBJ2-3,CASSSTGMSTDTQYF
TRBV20-1,TRBD1,TRBJ1-2,CSASATRGQDGYTF
TRBV18,-,TRBJ1-5,CASSLSDTSPQHF
TRBV9,TRBD2,TRBJ2-1,CASSVISGGPTSYNEQFF
TRBV4-1,-,TRBJ2-1,CASSQEPSYNEQFF
TRBV10-1,-,TRBJ1-5,CASSEVGNQPQHF
TRBV5-1,-,TRBJ2-7,CASSLGGVNSYEQYF
TRBV4-2,TRBD1,TRBJ2-7,CASSQEARGNEQYF
TRBV12-3/TRBV12-4,TRBD1,TRBJ1-2,CASSFTGVGYTF
TRBV7-9,-,TRBJ1-1,CASSLAPGVGSNTEAFF
TRBV11-3,TRBD1,TRBJ2-3,CASTKQGAEDTQYF
TRBV20-1,-,TRBJ2-3,CSARGDGSSGSGDTQYF
TRBV28,TRBD2,TRBJ2-3,CASSSIRAGVGTDTQYF
TRBV5-6,-,TRBJ2-6,CASSQGSFSGANVLTF
TRBV10-3,-,TRBJ1-3,CAILIQGNTIYF
TRBV12-3/TRBV12-4,TRBD2,TRBJ2-5,CASSLILLAGAGQETQYF
TRBV5-1,-,TRBJ2-3,CASRRGGGAATSTDTQYF
TRBV7-2,TRBD1,TRBJ2-1,CASSILTGQEQFF
TRBV6-5,-,TRBJ1-1,CASSYLTNTEAFF
TRBV5-4,-,TRBJ2-7,CASSSSGDYEQYF
TRBV6-1,-,TRBJ1-3,CATHGTFSGNTIYF
TRBV5-8,TRBD2,TRBJ2-4,CASSLPGGAKNIQYF
TRBV12-5,-,TRBJ2-5,CASGSGQRWEETQYF
TRBV6-1,TRBD1,TRBJ2-5,CASESGQVSRTQYF
TRBV20-1,TRBD1,TRBJ1-2,CSATTGDPNYGYTF
TRBV20-1,-,TRBJ2-1,CSAESGPQFF